This T cell receptor (beta chain) was identified during a study of T cells expressing NK-cell markers. The CDR3 consists of 17 residues. Germline V CDR1 and CDR2: KGHSH, LQKENI. TCRdb reprocessed the 5' RACE reads and stores each CDR3 protein as one record, lacking DNA. This sample contains about 160,000 distinct CDR3 sequences. The chain joins TRBV18 to TRBJ2-1; TCRdb lists TRBD1, though no DNA is available to test this call. The source is a woman between 18 and 75 years old in good health. Sequenced sample: blood T cells: a sorted CD56 or NKG2C T cell subset, CD4+ or CD8+ T cells, or bulk PBMC T cells (not recorded which). CDR3 in amino acids: CASSPPPGQVYSHEQFF.